A single sample is the source of the 32 T cell receptor beta chains below, sequenced in a study of OX40 agonist ivuxolimab in advanced cancers. Data came from immunoSEQ multiplex PCR; TCRdb stores just in-frame clones and leaves some out. Of around 56,000 clones in the sample, about 89% were seen once. The input for sequencing was CD4+ or CD8+ T cells sorted from blood, taken in a trial of the OX40 agonist ivuxolimab. These receptors all come from an adult with an advanced solid tumor such as melanoma, head and neck, liver or kidney cancer.

Only one count was recorded for this clone. This chain uses TRBV29-1 with TRBJ2-3; D may match TRBD1 or TRBD2 (5 bases each). CDR1 and CDR2 (germline): SQVTM, ANQGSEA. V was cut by 4 bases and J by 0 bases, with 8 bases left in between. CDR3 size: 13 residues. The CDR3 region has the DNA TGCAGCGTTGGGGACCCTAGCACAGATACGCAGTATTTT. Its protein is CSVGDPSTDTQYF.

V gene TRBV7-3 combines with J gene TRBJ1-1; D is undetermined. There are 14 residues in the CDR3. Trimming pared 5 bases from V and 2 bases from J, leaving 12 bases between. The germline V gene has CDR1 SGHTA and CDR2 FQGTGA. CDR3: CASSLSVGNTEAFF. CDR3 sequence (DNA): TGTGCCAGCAGCCTCTCGGTTGGAAACACTGAAGCTTTCTTT.

The CDR3 sequence: CASSYGGSYEQYF. Here the CDR3 DNA reads TGTGCCAGCAGTTACGGCGGCTCCTACGAGCAGTACTTC. The rearrangement uses TRBV6-5 and TRBJ2-7; D is unresolved. Germline V CDR1 and CDR2: MNHEY, SVGAGI. V dropped 2 bases and J dropped 0 bases, with 5 bases sitting between them. This CDR3 spans 13 amino acids.

The chain joins TRBV6-4 to TRBJ2-1, with D hard to call. Deletions cut 0 bases from V and 6 bases from J, with 6 bases between. CDR1 is MRHNA, CDR2 SNTAGT, per germline. The CDR3 contains 13 residues. The CDR3 spells CASSDSSFNEQFF. The DNA of the CDR3 is TGTGCCAGCAGTGACTCCAGTTTCAATGAGCAGTTCTTC.

The chain recombines TRBV5-1 with TRBJ2-1; possibly TRBD2 for D (5 bases). Germline V gene lookup returns CDR1 SGHRS and CDR2 YFSETQ. The CDR3 is made up of 14 amino acids. Trimming took off 3 bases at V and 5 bases at J, with 12 bases between the two ends. CDR3 bases: TGCGCCAGCAGCTCCAAAGCGGACCACAATGAGCAGTTCTTC. It specifies CASSSKADHNEQFF.

The chain is built from TRBV7-9 and TRBJ1-4; D remains ambiguous. The CDR3 has 15 amino acids. The germline V gene encodes CDR1 SEHNR and CDR2 FQNEAQ (reference sequence). Trimming took 4 bases from V and 1 from J, leaving 10 bases between them. The CDR3 coding sequence is TGTGCCAGCAGCTACCAGCGGGGAACTAATGAAAAACTGTTTTTT. This translates into CASSYQRGTNEKLFF. The variable domain in full, with the rest retrieved from reference TRBV7-9 and TRBJ1-4, is DTGVSQNPRHKITKRGQNVTFRCDPISEHNRLYWYRQTLGQGPEFLTYFQNEAQLEKSRLLSDRFSAERPKGSFSTLEIQRTEQGDSAMYLCASSYQRGTNEKLFFGSGTQLSVL.

The chain has TRBV29-1 and TRBJ2-2; D possibly corresponds to TRBD1 (6 bases). V dropped 4 bases and J dropped 1 base, with 10 bases sitting between them. The length of the CDR3 is 14 residues. CDR1 is SQVTM, CDR2 ANQGSEA, per germline. The CDR3 sequence is CSVGRTVNTGELFF. The CDR3 DNA is TGCAGCGTTGGGAGGACAGTGAACACCGGGGAGCTGTTTTTT.

The rearrangement uses TRBV28 and TRBJ1-4; TRBD1 agrees at 9 bases. CDR3 length: 14 amino acids. The germline V gene encodes CDR1 MDHEN and CDR2 SYDVKM. V shed 5 bases and J 8 bases; nucleotides not matched to a gene: 6. The CDR3 DNA is TGTGCCAGCAGTACCGGGACAGGGCACGAAAAACTGTTTTTT. Its translation is CASSTGTGHEKLFF.

This chain connects TRBV15 to TRBJ2-2; D is unresolved. Trimming stripped 3 bases from V and 7 bases from J, with 15 bases between. Germline values: CDR1 LNHNV, CDR2 YYDKDF (reference sequence). The CDR3 consists of 15 residues. The CDR3 DNA follows: TGTGCCACCAGCAGGGAAGCCCTGGGTTTCGGGGAGCTGTTTTTT. The encoded protein is CATSREALGFGELFF. Filled out from reference TRBV15 and TRBJ2-2, the complete variable domain reads DAMVIQNPRYQVTQFGKPVTLSCSQTLNHNVMYWYQQKSSQAPKLLFHYYDKDFNNEADTPDNFQSRRPNTSFCFLDIRSPGLGDTAMYLCATSREALGFGELFFGEGSRLTVL.

The chain combines TRBV28 with TRBJ2-7; 8 nucleotides line up with TRBD2. CDR1 and CDR2 (germline): MDHEN, SYDVKM. The CDR3 runs 14 residues. The trim removed 8 bases at V and 3 bases at J, leaving 9 bases unmatched. CDR3 DNA sequence: TGTGCCAGCCGACTCTCCGGGGGGGACTACGAGCAGTACTTC. Protein sequence: CASRLSGGDYEQYF. Full variable domain (rest looked up from reference TRBV28 and TRBJ2-7): DVKVTQSSRYLVKRTGEKVFLECVQDMDHENMFWYRQDPGLGLRLIYFSYDVKMKEKGDIPEGYSVSREKKERFSLILESASTNQTSMYLCASRLSGGDYEQYFGPGTRLTVT.

The genes are TRBV29-1 and TRBJ2-1; TRBD2 matches at 7 bases. The V gene's germline CDR1 is SQVTM and CDR2 ANQGSEA. The CDR3 totals 12 residues. The V segment lost 5 bases and the J segment 10 bases; nucleotides outside the gene matches: 8. The CDR3 sequence is CSVPGGPSEQFF. The CDR3 nucleotides are TGCAGCGTTCCGGGAGGCCCCTCGGAGCAGTTCTTC.

This clone was recorded a few times. The chain uses TRBV29-1 and TRBJ1-5, with D perhaps TRBD1 (5 bases). The CDR3 has 14 residues. CDR1 is SQVTM and CDR2 is ANQGSEA in the germline V gene. The ends were cut back, 7 bases at V and 0 bases at J, with 13 bases in the middle. The CDR3 sequence is CSAVGGDSNQPQHF. In DNA form, the CDR3 reads TGCAGCGCGGTGGGGGGTGATAGCAATCAGCCCCAGCATTTT.

The V and J genes are TRBV9 and TRBJ2-1; the D is unclear. In germline, CDR1 is SGDLS, CDR2 YYNGEE. The CDR3 covers 14 residues. Between the trimmed V and J ends, which lost 0 bases and 4 bases, there was a span of 8 bases. CDR3 loop: CASSVAPGYNEQFF. In DNA, the CDR3 is TGTGCCAGCAGCGTAGCTCCGGGTTACAATGAGCAGTTCTTC.

The V gene is TRBV7-3, the J gene TRBJ2-1; D could derive from TRBD1 or TRBD2 (6 bases each). The CDR3 contains 15 residues. V was cut by 4 bases and J by 10 bases, with 20 bases left in between. Germline CDR1 and CDR2: SGHTA and FQGTGA. Here the CDR3 reads CASSSLGLTGGEQFF. The CDR3 DNA follows: TGTGCCAGCAGCTCCCTCGGGCTCACCGGGGGCGAGCAGTTCTTC.

The chain carries TRBV28 and TRBJ2-1, with D possibly TRBD2 on 6 matching bases. In germline, CDR1 is MDHEN, CDR2 SYDVKM. The CDR3 consists of 13 residues. The V end lost 5 bases, the J end lost 8 bases, and 13 bases lay between the germline ends. The CDR3 region is CASSGGYGDEQFF. The CDR3 bases are TGTGCCAGCAGTGGGGGGTACGGGGATGAGCAGTTCTTC.

This chain connects TRBV9 to TRBJ2-1; maybe TRBD2 (5 bases). Deletions cut 0 bases from V and 6 bases from J, with 13 bases between. CDR1 is SGDLS, CDR2 YYNGEE, per germline. CDR3 size: 15 residues. The CDR3 nucleotides read TGTGCCAGCAGCGTAGATCCTAGCCGCTCCAATGAGCAGTTCTTC. Translation: CASSVDPSRSNEQFF.

This sequence joins TRBV28 and TRBJ1-2; unclear D gene. CDR1 is MDHEN, CDR2 SYDVKM, per germline. The V end was cut by 4 bases, the J end by 4 bases, with 13 bases between. There are 14 residues in the CDR3. CDR3 nucleotides: TGTGCCAGCAGTTGGCCCGATCATGGCTATGGCTACACCTTC. Protein product: CASSWPDHGYGYTF.

The rearrangement joins TRBV6-4 to TRBJ1-1, with 7 bases that match TRBD1. After removal of 9 bases from V and 4 bases from J, the junction contained 5 bases not matched to a gene. Germline values: CDR1 MRHNA, CDR2 SNTAGT. CDR3 length: 12 amino acids. The CDR3 is CARGRGGTEAFF. As DNA, the CDR3 is TGTGCCAGGGGCAGGGGGGGCACTGAAGCTTTCTTT.

The V and J genes are TRBV7-7 and TRBJ2-5; D could derive from TRBD1 or TRBD2 (5 bases each). Germline CDR1 reads SSHAT; CDR2 reads FNYEAQ (reference sequence). V lost 0 bases and J 7 bases, leaving 9 bases between the germline ends. CDR3 size: 13 residues. The CDR3 is CASSLAGTGTQYF. CDR3 coding DNA: TGTGCCAGCAGCTTAGCAGGGACGGGGACCCAGTACTTC.

V and J are TRBV11-3 and TRBJ2-2, with D unresolved. The CDR3 runs to 14 residues. V was shortened by 1 base and J by 7 bases, with 10 bases between the two germline ends. CDR1 is SGHNT and CDR2 is YENEEA in the germline V gene. The CDR3 DNA follows: TGTGCCAGCAGCTTAGCCGAGACGGGCGGGGAGCTGTTTTTT. As protein: CASSLAETGGELFF.

The table lists this clone with a few counts. The genes are TRBV5-1 and TRBJ2-3; 7 bases agree with TRBD1. Looked up from germline, CDR1 is SGHRS and CDR2 is YFSETQ. V shed 4 bases, J shed 3 bases, and the junction held 2 bases outside the gene matches. This CDR3 contains 13 residues. CDR3 protein: CASSQGDTDTQYF. The CDR3 DNA sequence: TGCGCCAGCAGCCAGGGGGATACAGATACGCAGTATTTT.

The V gene is TRBV5-1, the J gene TRBJ2-1, with 12 positions matching TRBD2. There are 15 residues in the CDR3. Germline lookup yields CDR1 SGHRS and CDR2 YFSETQ. V lost 3 bases, J lost 6 bases, and 4 bases stayed unmatched. As DNA, the CDR3 is TGCGCCAGCAGCTCATCTAGCGGGAGGGCCAATGAGCAGTTCTTC. It specifies CASSSSSGRANEQFF. The full variable domain, completed using reference TRBV5-1 and TRBJ2-1, is KAGVTQTPRYLIKTRGQQVTLSCSPISGHRSVSWYQQTPGQGLQFLFEYFSETQRNKGNFPGRFSGRQFSNSRSEMNVSTLELGDSALYLCASSSSSGRANEQFFGPGTRLTVL.

The sample holds one count of this clone. The J gene is TRBJ2-2, the V gene TRBV5-5; 9 bases map to TRBD1. Unmatched junction bases numbered 4, after V lost 3 bases and J lost 1 base. CDR1 is SGHKS and CDR2 is YYEKEE in the germline V gene (reference sequence). This CDR3 has 16 amino acids. This CDR3 is CASSSDRGLNTGELFF. DNA for the CDR3: TGTGCCAGCAGCTCGGACAGGGGCCTGAACACCGGGGAGCTGTTTTTT.

The chain uses TRBV7-6 and TRBJ2-6; 7 positions match TRBD1. The ends lost 3 bases at V and 0 bases at J; junction bases unmatched: 5. This CDR3 has 17 residues. Germline CDR1 reads SGHVS; CDR2 reads FNYEAQ. The CDR3: CASSFPGQSSGANVLTF. The CDR3 coding sequence is TGTGCCAGCAGCTTTCCGGGACAGAGCTCTGGGGCCAACGTCCTGACTTTC.

The chain combines TRBV28 with TRBJ2-7, with D possibly matching TRBD1 (5 bases). V lost 2 bases and J lost 7, with 15 bases in between. This CDR3 is 14 amino acids long. Germline V CDR1 and CDR2: MDHEN, SYDVKM. Here the CDR3 DNA reads TGTGCCAGCAGTTTAATTATGCGAAAGGGGGAGCAGTACTTC. Translating it yields CASSLIMRKGEQYF.

V and J are TRBV5-1 and TRBJ2-7; 9 nucleotides match TRBD1. V shed 2 bases, J shed 7 bases, and the junction held 4 bases outside the gene matches. The CDR3 spans 13 residues. The germline V gene encodes CDR1 SGHRS and CDR2 YFSETQ. Here the CDR3 DNA reads TGCGCCAGCAGCTTACAGGGGGCGGCTGAGCAGTACTTC. Translated: CASSLQGAAEQYF.

V is TRBV7-8 and J is TRBJ1-5, with 10 nucleotides matching TRBD1. Per the germline V gene, CDR1 is SGHVS and CDR2 is FQNEAQ. The CDR3 has 18 amino acids. The V segment lost 5 bases and the J segment 1 base; nucleotides outside the gene matches: 11. The CDR3 coding sequence is TGTGCCAGCAGCCAAAGTCGACAGGGGGCCTCCAGCAATCAGCCCCAGCATTTT. Its translation is CASSQSRQGASSNQPQHF.

The CDR3 sequence is CASSQDLGQGISTGELFF. CDR3 DNA: TGTGCCAGCAGCCAAGATTTAGGACAGGGGATTTCCACCGGGGAGCTGTTTTTT. V usage is TRBV4-2 and J usage is TRBJ2-2; 9 nucleotides agree with TRBD1. The germline V gene encodes CDR1 LGHNA and CDR2 YNFKEQ. Unmatched junction bases numbered 9, after V lost 0 bases and J lost 4 bases. The CDR3 length is 18 residues.

V is TRBV5-1 and J is TRBJ2-7; D might be TRBD1 or TRBD2, each matching 5 bases. The germline V and J ends were trimmed by 1 base and 2 bases, with 10 bases remaining between them. CDR3 length: 14 amino acids. Germline lookup yields CDR1 SGHRS and CDR2 YFSETQ. The CDR3 DNA reads as TGCGCCAGCAGCTTGTCCCCGGGGCCCTACGAGCAGTACTTC. This gives the protein CASSLSPGPYEQYF.

The rearrangement links TRBV4-1 to TRBJ2-2; unclear D gene. Germline CDR1 MGHRA, CDR2 YSYEKL. The CDR3 covers 14 residues. V was cut by 0 bases and J by 6 bases, with 8 bases left in between. The CDR3 spells CASSQEAVAGELFF. CDR3 in DNA: TGCGCCAGCAGCCAAGAGGCAGTCGCCGGGGAGCTGTTTTTT.

J is TRBJ1-5 and V is TRBV6-1; possibly TRBD1 for D (5 bases). The V gene lost 6 bases and the J gene lost 4 bases, with 16 bases spanning the gap. The CDR3 has 15 amino acids. Germline loops: CDR1 MNHNS, CDR2 SASEGT. For the CDR3, the DNA is TGTGCCAGCAGCACGAACCAGGGCATTAATCAGCCCCAGCATTTT. Protein product: CASSTNQGINQPQHF.

The CDR3 region has the DNA TGTGCCATCAGTGGAGGAGAGACCCAGTACTTC. Protein sequence: CAISGGETQYF. This rearrangement joins TRBV10-3 to TRBJ2-5; D unresolved. V was cut by 4 bases and J by 4 bases, with 4 bases left in between. CDR1 and CDR2 from the germline V gene are ENHRY and SYGVKD. This CDR3 spans 11 amino acids.